A single sample gave rise to the 26 T cell receptor beta chains below, sequenced in a study of blood T cells in healthy people across ages. A second 7 to 11 cycle PCR used barcoded and J-beta primers. MiXCR, run by TCRdb on the 5' RACE reads, gives a single entry per CDR3 protein. The sample has some 1.5 million distinct CDR3 sequences, about 30% seen once. The specimen sequenced was blood. These receptors were collected from a woman aged 25 to 39 in good health.

This chain joins TRBV6-6 and TRBJ2-5; a possible D gene is TRBD1 (6 bases). The CDR3 runs 15 residues. V lost 2 bases, J lost 11 bases, and 21 bases lay in between. The germline CDR1 and CDR2 sequences are MNHNY and SVGAGI (reference sequence). The CDR3 sequence is CASSYTGKAGRGQYF. The DNA of the CDR3 is TGTGCCAGCAGTTACACAGGGAAAGCCGGACGCGGGCAGTACTTC.

The chain combines TRBV20-1 with TRBJ2-1; either TRBD1 or TRBD2 may fit D (5 bases each). This CDR3 has 14 amino acids. CDR1 is DFQATT and CDR2 is SNEGSKA in the germline V gene (reference sequence). V was cut by 4 bases and J by 0 bases, with 10 bases left in between. This CDR3 reads CSAKGTYSYNEQFF. DNA of the CDR3: TGCAGTGCTAAGGGGACGTACTCCTACAATGAGCAGTTCTTC.

This clonotype showed up many times. The chain has TRBV4-3 and TRBJ2-1; D perhaps matches TRBD1 (5 bases). Germline V gene lookup returns CDR1 LGHNA and CDR2 YSLEER. Trimming removed 3 bases at V and 6 bases at J, with 9 bases between. This CDR3 has 13 residues. CDR3: CASSQDQGNEQFF. Here the CDR3 DNA reads TGCGCCAGCAGCCAGGACCAGGGCAATGAGCAGTTCTTC.

The chain couples TRBV20-1 to TRBJ2-2; the D gene is possibly TRBD1 (6 bases). The CDR3 loop spans 17 amino acids. Germline V gene data show CDR1 as DFQATT and CDR2 as SNEGSKA (reference sequence). Trimming removed 2 bases from V and 5 bases from J, with 21 bases in between. The CDR3 DNA is TGCAGTGCTAGACGTGAATATGGGAGTAGGGGGACCGGGGAGCTGTTTTTT. Translating gives CSARREYGSRGTGELFF.

This clonotype came up a few times. The rearrangement links TRBV15 to TRBJ2-3; 9 bases line up with TRBD2. The CDR3 is made up of 19 amino acids. V trimming: 7 bases; J trimming: 0 bases; junction bases outside the gene matches: 17. The germline gives CDR1 LNHNV, CDR2 YYDKDF (reference sequence). CDR3 loop: CATTSSLSGGTASTDTQYF. Written as DNA, the CDR3 is TGTGCCACCACCTCAAGCCTGAGCGGGGGGACCGCTAGCACAGATACGCAGTATTTT.

V is TRBV7-2 and J is TRBJ1-1, with D tentatively TRBD1 (6 bases). The V gene lost 5 bases and the J gene lost 0 bases, with 13 bases spanning the gap. Germline loops: CDR1 SGHTA, CDR2 FQGNSA. CDR3 length equals 15 residues. CDR3 DNA: TGTGCCAGCAGCCAGGGGTCTGGGGTGAACACTGAAGCTTTCTTT. This sequence encodes CASSQGSGVNTEAFF.

The V gene is TRBV20-1, the J gene TRBJ1-1; 8 nucleotides agree with TRBD1. CDR3 size: 13 residues. After removal of 0 bases from V and 6 bases from J, the junction contained 3 bases not matched to a gene. Germline loops: CDR1 DFQATT, CDR2 SNEGSKA (reference sequence). CDR3 protein: CSAREDRDAEAFF. For the CDR3, the DNA is TGCAGTGCTAGAGAGGACAGGGACGCTGAAGCTTTCTTT.

The chain recombines TRBV6-1 with TRBJ2-3; D not certain. Germline values: CDR1 MNHNS, CDR2 SASEGT. The V end was cut by 2 bases, the J end by 2 bases, with 8 bases between. The CDR3 totals 14 residues. CDR3 DNA sequence: TGTGCCAGCAGTGAAATTTACCCCACAGATACGCAGTATTTT. It specifies CASSEIYPTDTQYF.

The genes are TRBV20-1 and TRBJ2-7; 10 nucleotides agree with TRBD2. There are 15 residues in the CDR3. Per the germline V gene, CDR1 is DFQATT and CDR2 is SNEGSKA (reference sequence). The junction had 8 bases not matched to a gene; V was cut back by 2 bases and J by 4 bases. The CDR3 coding sequence is TGCAGTGCTAGAAAACCGGGACTAGCGCAATACGAGCAGTACTTC. Its protein is CSARKPGLAQYEQYF.

Worth noting for this clonotype: At one of its ends the junction is not consistent with the germline gene, which may arise from a read error. The CDR3 region has the DNA TGTGCCAGCAGTTTATCGGACAGGGACGAGCAGGACTTC. Encoded protein: CASSLSDRDEQDF. The chain uses TRBV28 and TRBJ2-7; 8 nucleotides align to TRBD1. The germline V gene encodes CDR1 MDHEN and CDR2 SYDVKM. The CDR3 is 13 residues long. The entire variable domain, with the rest obtained from reference TRBV28 and TRBJ2-7, is as follows: DVKVTQSSRYLVKRTGEKVFLECVQDMDHENMFWYRQDPGLGLRLIYFSYDVKMKEKGDIPEGYSVSREKKERFSLILESASTNQTSMYLCASSLSDRDEQDFGPGTRLTVT.

This clonotype was counted only a few times. This may be a read error: a much more frequent sequence differs by one nucleotide. The genes are TRBV20-1 and TRBJ2-5; D may be TRBD2 (6 bases). The germline CDR1 and CDR2 sequences are DFQATT and SNEGSKA (reference sequence). The CDR3 spans 13 residues. Trimming pared 3 bases from V and 1 base from J, leaving 9 bases between. In DNA, the CDR3 is TGCAGTGCTAGGGGCGGGATCCAAGAGACCCAGTACTTC. Translating it yields CSARGGIQETQYF.

The chain carries TRBV7-9 and TRBJ1-6, with unresolved D. Germline V gives CDR1 SEHNR, CDR2 FQNEAQ (reference sequence). The CDR3 totals 13 residues. V was clipped by 2 bases and J by 10 bases, with 9 bases between them. The CDR3 here is CASSLPGSSPLHF. Written as DNA, the CDR3 is TGTGCCAGCAGCTTACCAGGTTCGTCACCCCTCCACTTT.

V usage is TRBV2 and J usage is TRBJ2-5, with D perhaps TRBD2 (6 bases). The DNA end lines up better with TRBJ2-7; the J call may be wrong. In germline, CDR1 is SNHLY, CDR2 FYNNEI. The length of the CDR3 is 16 residues. This CDR3 reads CASSEEGGNKGYEQYF. The CDR3 nucleotides read TGTGCCAGCAGTGAAGAAGGAGGGAACAAAGGCTACGAGCAGTACTTC.

This clonotype was observed a handful of times. The chain combines TRBV20-1 with TRBJ1-5; tentative D call: TRBD1 (6 bases). The CDR3 sequence is 13 residues long. Trimming left V 5 bases short and J 3 bases short, with 11 bases between. The V gene's germline CDR1 is DFQATT and CDR2 SNEGSKA (reference sequence). The CDR3 sequence is CSAEGQYNQPQHF. In DNA, the CDR3 is TGCAGTGCTGAAGGACAGTACAATCAGCCCCAGCATTTT.

This clonotype occurred many times. The gene calls are TRBV3-1 and TRBJ1-1; the D gene is possibly TRBD1 (6 bases). The CDR3 has 13 amino acids. Germline-derived CDR1 and CDR2 are LGHDT and YNNKEL (reference sequence). The ends were cut back, 2 bases at V and 3 bases at J, with 7 bases in the middle. As DNA, the CDR3 is TGTGCCAGCAGCCAACGACAGGACACTGAAGCTTTCTTT. This sequence encodes CASSQRQDTEAFF.

Regarding this clonotype: The junction departs from germline at one end; a sequencing error may be responsible. CDR3 amino acids: CTSSERTSGKETQYF. The CDR3 DNA reads TGTACCAGCAGTGAAAGGACTAGCGGAAAAGAGACCCAGTACTTC. V gene TRBV25-1 combines with J gene TRBJ2-5; the match to TRBD2 covers 10 bases. Germline V gene sequence: CDR1 MGHDK, CDR2 SYGVNS. The CDR3 has 15 amino acids.

The rearrangement uses TRBV20-1 and TRBJ2-3, with 9 bases matching TRBD1. Trimming cost V 6 bases and J 6 bases; bases outside gene matches: 13. There are 15 residues in the CDR3. CDR1 is DFQATT, CDR2 SNEGSKA, per germline (reference sequence). The CDR3 nucleotides read TGCAGTGCGCCCGACGGGACAGGGTTTGAGGATACGCAGTATTTT. Amino acid sequence: CSAPDGTGFEDTQYF.

This clonotype turned up a few times. The CDR3 DNA reads as TGTGCCAGCAGTGCGTCGCGGAATAATGAAAAACTGTTTTTT. Amino acid sequence: CASSASRNNEKLFF. The rearrangement joins TRBV6-4 to TRBJ1-4; D is ambiguous. Germline CDR1 reads MRHNA; CDR2 reads SNTAGT. V was shortened by 4 bases and J by 4 bases, with 10 bases between the two germline ends. The CDR3 loop spans 14 amino acids.

This clonotype was counted a single time. This chain links TRBV2 with TRBJ2-1, with 9 bases aligning to TRBD1. The trim removed 6 bases at V and 7 bases at J, leaving 7 bases unmatched. Germline assignment: CDR1 SNHLY and CDR2 FYNNEI. The CDR3 sequence is 14 residues long. In DNA form, the CDR3 reads TGTGCCAGCAGCCCCGGGACAGGGAAGAATGAGCAGTTCTTC. It is translated as CASSPGTGKNEQFF.

This clonotype turned up a few times. The chain links TRBV21-1 to TRBJ2-1; the D call of TRBD2 is as the table states it, not checked on the DNA. TRBV21-1 is a pseudogene locus. This CDR3 has 16 amino acids. CDR3 protein: CASSNPPVSGVNEQFF. The CDR3 DNA follows: TGTGCCAGCAGCAACCCACCAGTTAGCGGGGTGAATGAGCAGTTCTTC.

This clonotype showed up just a few times. The chain carries TRBV20-1 and TRBJ2-2, with D possibly TRBD2 on 6 matching bases. Germline V gene sequence: CDR1 DFQATT, CDR2 SNEGSKA (reference sequence). The CDR3 is made up of 14 amino acids. Trimming shortened V by 6 bases and J by 6 bases, and 17 bases separated the two germline ends. The CDR3 coding sequence is TGCAGTGCCGCAGTGGGGGGACGGGCCGGGGAGCTGTTTTTT. It specifies CSAAVGGRAGELFF.

The chain links TRBV7-2 to TRBJ2-1, with D unresolved. Trimming removed 7 bases from V and 7 bases from J, with 20 bases in between. Germline lookup yields CDR1 SGHTA and CDR2 FQGNSA. The CDR3 contains 15 residues. The CDR3 DNA is TGTGCCAGCATCGATACAACCCAGCCCTTGAATGAGCAGTTCTTC. Translated, it gives CASIDTTQPLNEQFF. The full variable domain, completed using reference TRBV7-2 and TRBJ2-1, is GAGVSQSPSNKVTEKGKDVELRCDPISGHTALYWYRQSLGQGLEFLIYFQGNSAPDKSGLPSDRFSAERTGGSVSTLTIQRTQQEDSAVYLCASIDTTQPLNEQFFGPGTRLTVL.

Note on this clonotype: The conserved phenylalanine or tryptophan is not found at the CDR3 terminus, so this likely reflects a read error. The chain carries TRBV10-3 and TRBJ2-1; 11 bases match TRBD2. Germline assignment: CDR1 ENHRY and CDR2 SYGVKD. This CDR3 region has 16 residues. Trimming cost V 4 bases and J 12 bases; bases outside gene matches: 14. In DNA, the CDR3 is TGTGCCATCAGTGCGACTAGCGGGGCCGGCGGCAGGGGGCAGTTCGTC. Its protein product is CAISATSGAGGRGQFV.

The chain has TRBV10-3 and TRBJ1-2; D ambiguous. The CDR3 runs to 13 residues. Germline CDR1 reads ENHRY; CDR2 reads SYGVKD. The V gene lost 7 bases and the J gene lost 4 bases, with 13 bases spanning the gap. The CDR3 is CAIKSDLGYGYTF. For the CDR3, the DNA is TGTGCCATCAAGTCAGACCTCGGCTATGGCTACACCTTC.

In this sample, this clonotype turned up a few times. V and J are TRBV7-2 and TRBJ2-7; D is perhaps TRBD2 (6 bases). Germline CDR1 is SGHTA and CDR2 is FQGNSA. Trimming pared 1 base from V and 1 base from J, leaving 11 bases between. The CDR3 totals 15 residues. The CDR3 sequence is CASSLGWAGSYEQYF. The CDR3 DNA reads TGTGCCAGCAGCTTAGGATGGGCGGGATCCTACGAGCAGTACTTC.

The J gene is TRBJ2-4, the V gene TRBV6-5; D is tentatively TRBD1 or TRBD2 (5 bases each). With 4 bases removed from V and 13 bases from J, the gap between germline ends came to 23 bases. The germline V gene has CDR1 MNHEY and CDR2 SVGAGI. This CDR3 is 15 amino acids long. The CDR3 reads CASSLGTRVYNEQYF. Here the CDR3 DNA reads TGTGCCAGCAGTTTAGGGACGCGCGTCTACAATGAGCAGTACTTC.